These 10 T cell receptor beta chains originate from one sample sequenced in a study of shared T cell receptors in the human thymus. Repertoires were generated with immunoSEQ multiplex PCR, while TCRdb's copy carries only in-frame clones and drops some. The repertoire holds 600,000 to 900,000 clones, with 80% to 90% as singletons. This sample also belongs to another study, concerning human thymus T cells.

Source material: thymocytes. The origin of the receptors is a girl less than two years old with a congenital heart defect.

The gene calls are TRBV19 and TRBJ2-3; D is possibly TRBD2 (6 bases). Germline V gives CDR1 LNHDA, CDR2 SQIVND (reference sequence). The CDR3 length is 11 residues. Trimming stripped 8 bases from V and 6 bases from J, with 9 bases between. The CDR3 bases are TGTGCCAGTGGGGACTTGGATACGCAGTATTTT. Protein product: CASGDLDTQYF.

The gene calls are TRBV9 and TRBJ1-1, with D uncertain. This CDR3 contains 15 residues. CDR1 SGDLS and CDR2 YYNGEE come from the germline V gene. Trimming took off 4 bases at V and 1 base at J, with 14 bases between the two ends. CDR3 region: CASSIIKSGNTEAFF. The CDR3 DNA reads TGTGCCAGCAGCATAATCAAATCAGGGAACACTGAAGCTTTCTTT.

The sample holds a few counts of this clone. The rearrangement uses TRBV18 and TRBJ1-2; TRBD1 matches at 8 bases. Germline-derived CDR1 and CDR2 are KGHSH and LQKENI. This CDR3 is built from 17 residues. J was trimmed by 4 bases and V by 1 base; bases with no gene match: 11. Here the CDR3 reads CASSPQDRVPQSYGYTF. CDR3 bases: TGTGCCAGCTCACCACAGGACAGGGTACCTCAGAGCTATGGCTACACCTTC.

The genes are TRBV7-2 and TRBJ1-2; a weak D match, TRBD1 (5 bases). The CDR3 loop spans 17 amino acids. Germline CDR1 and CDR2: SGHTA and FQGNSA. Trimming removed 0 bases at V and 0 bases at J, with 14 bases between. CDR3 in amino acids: CASSLASTEKTNYGYTF. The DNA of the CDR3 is TGTGCCAGCAGCTTAGCCTCGACAGAAAAAACTAACTATGGCTACACCTTC.

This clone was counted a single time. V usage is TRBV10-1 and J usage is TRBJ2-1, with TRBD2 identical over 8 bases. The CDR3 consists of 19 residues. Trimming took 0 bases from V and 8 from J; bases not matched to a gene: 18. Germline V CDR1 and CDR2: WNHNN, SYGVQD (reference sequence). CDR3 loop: CASSESKFLAAGEEDEQFF. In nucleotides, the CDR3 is TGCGCCAGCAGTGAGTCGAAGTTTTTAGCAGCGGGGGAAGAGGATGAGCAGTTCTTC.

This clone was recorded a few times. The CDR3 sequence is CASSPPFTANTEAFF. The CDR3 nucleotides are TGTGCCAGCAGCCCCCCCTTTACAGCGAACACTGAAGCTTTCTTT. The chain combines TRBV5-4 with TRBJ1-1; D is undetermined. CDR1 SGHNT and CDR2 YYREEE come from the germline V gene (reference sequence). The germline V and J ends were trimmed by 4 bases and 1 base, with 14 bases remaining between them. This CDR3 contains 15 residues.

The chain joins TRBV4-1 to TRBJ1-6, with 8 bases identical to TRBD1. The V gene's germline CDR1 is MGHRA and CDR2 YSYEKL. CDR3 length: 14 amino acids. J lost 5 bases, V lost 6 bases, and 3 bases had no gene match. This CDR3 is CASRTDRDNSPLHF. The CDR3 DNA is TGCGCCAGCAGAACGGACAGGGATAATTCACCCCTCCACTTT.

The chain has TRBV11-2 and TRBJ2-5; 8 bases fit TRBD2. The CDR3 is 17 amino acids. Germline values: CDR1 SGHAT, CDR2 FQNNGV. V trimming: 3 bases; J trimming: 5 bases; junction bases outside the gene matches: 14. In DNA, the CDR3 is TGTGCCAGCAGCTTGAGCGCGCGGGAGGACCTCACGGAGACCCAGTACTTC. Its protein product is CASSLSAREDLTETQYF.

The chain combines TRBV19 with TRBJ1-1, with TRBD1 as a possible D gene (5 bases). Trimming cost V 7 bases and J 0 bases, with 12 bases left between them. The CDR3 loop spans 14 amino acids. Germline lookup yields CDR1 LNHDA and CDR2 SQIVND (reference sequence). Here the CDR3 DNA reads TGTGCCAGTATTGGGGCAGGGCTGAACACTGAAGCTTTCTTT. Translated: CASIGAGLNTEAFF.

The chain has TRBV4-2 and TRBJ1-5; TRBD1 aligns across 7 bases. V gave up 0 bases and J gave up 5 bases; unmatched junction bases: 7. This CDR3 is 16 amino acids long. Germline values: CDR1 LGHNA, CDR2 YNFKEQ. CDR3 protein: CASSQDLRQGDQPQHF. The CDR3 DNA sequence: TGTGCCAGCAGCCAAGATCTTCGACAGGGTGATCAGCCCCAGCATTTT.